The rows below give T cell receptor beta chains drawn from one sample of a study of OX40 agonist ivuxolimab in advanced cancers. Clones were read by immunoSEQ multiplex PCR, and TCRdb kept only the in-frame ones, dropping some. Of approximately 50,000 clones detected, roughly 93% appear once; the ten largest clones hold approximately 20%. Sample: CD4+ or CD8+ T cells sorted from blood, taken in a trial of the OX40 agonist ivuxolimab. The receptors here all came from an adult with an advanced solid tumor such as melanoma, head and neck, liver or kidney cancer. CDR3s include the opening cysteine and the closing phenylalanine or tryptophan. Fields, in order: D gene, J gene, V gene, clone size, CDR3 protein, CDR3 DNA. The D gene is left open where the match is weak. Expanded clones are given a class, and other clones once, few, many or no size at all.

D: TRBD2; J: TRBJ2-1; V: TRBV10-3; size: .; CDR3: CAISDSGTSGSDEQFF; DNA: TGTGCCATCAGTGATTCCGGGACTAGCGGGAGCGATGAGCAGTTCTTC
D: .; J: TRBJ2-7; V: TRBV7-9; size: .; CDR3: CASSLAQGSVGYEQYF; DNA: TGTGCCAGCAGCTTAGCCCAGGGGTCGGTGGGCTACGAGCAGTACTTC
D: .; J: TRBJ2-3; V: TRBV7-9; size: .; CDR3: CASSSREEEGTDTQYF; DNA: TGTGCCAGCAGCTCCCGCGAGGAGGAAGGCACAGATACGCAGTATTTT
D: .; J: TRBJ2-7; V: TRBV11-2; size: once; CDR3: CASSAYEQYF; DNA: TGTGCCAGCAGTGCGTACGAGCAGTACTTC
D: TRBD1; J: TRBJ2-1; V: TRBV5-4; size: .; CDR3: CASSFGQGPYNEQFF; DNA: TGTGCCAGCAGCTTTGGACAGGGACCCTACAATGAGCAGTTCTTC
D: .; J: TRBJ2-5; V: TRBV10-2; size: .; CDR3: CASSVRGGLETQYF; DNA: TGCGCCAGCAGTGTCAGGGGAGGTTTGGAGACCCAGTACTTC
D: .; J: TRBJ2-7; V: TRBV15; size: .; CDR3: CATSYTGIPYEQYF; DNA: TGTGCCACCAGCTATACAGGGATCCCCTACGAGCAGTACTTC
D: .; J: TRBJ2-7; V: TRBV5-6; size: .; CDR3: CASSSAGSYEQYF; DNA: TGTGCCAGCAGCTCTGCTGGATCCTACGAGCAGTACTTC
D: TRBD2; J: TRBJ2-2; V: TRBV7-8; size: .; CDR3: CASSFPLAGGKNTGELFF; DNA: TGTGCCAGCAGCTTCCCCCTAGCGGGAGGGAAGAACACCGGGGAGCTGTTTTTT
D: .; J: TRBJ1-5; V: TRBV7-8; size: .; CDR3: CASSLILSNQPQHF; DNA: TGTGCCAGCAGCTTAATTTTAAGCAATCAGCCCCAGCATTTT
D: .; J: TRBJ2-1; V: TRBV7-8; size: few; CDR3: CASSPPGYNEQFF; DNA: TGTGCCAGCAGCCCCCCAGGGTACAATGAGCAGTTCTTC
D: .; J: TRBJ1-1; V: TRBV10-3; size: .; CDR3: CAISEPGQTIEAFF; DNA: TGTGCCATCAGTGAGCCTGGACAGACCATTGAAGCTTTCTTT
D: .; J: TRBJ2-7; V: TRBV9; size: once; CDR3: CASSSDTGYTYEQYF; DNA: TGTGCCAGCAGCTCCGACACAGGATACACCTACGAGCAGTACTTC
D: .; J: TRBJ1-5; V: TRBV28; size: .; CDR3: CASSPTITSTPQHF; DNA: TGTGCCAGCAGTCCCACAATCACTTCGACGCCCCAGCATTTT
D: TRBD1; J: TRBJ2-5; V: TRBV5-6; size: .; CDR3: CASSTGTGQETQYF; DNA: TGTGCCAGCAGCACCGGGACAGGACAAGAGACCCAGTACTTC
D: .; J: TRBJ2-1; V: TRBV5-6; size: .; CDR3: CASSLGAVGLDEQFF; DNA: TGTGCCAGCAGTTTGGGAGCCGTTGGGTTGGATGAGCAGTTCTTC
D: .; J: TRBJ2-2; V: TRBV4-3; size: .; CDR3: CASSQVDITGELFF; DNA: TGCGCCAGCAGCCAAGTCGATATCACCGGGGAGCTGTTTTTT
D: .; J: TRBJ2-2; V: TRBV15; size: once; CDR3: CATSRDLDRANTGELFF; DNA: TGTGCCACCAGCAGAGATTTGGACCGAGCGAACACCGGGGAGCTGTTTTTT
D: .; J: TRBJ1-1; V: TRBV25-1; size: .; CDR3: CASSAGGTAFF; DNA: TGTGCCAGCAGTGCTGGGGGAACGGCTTTCTTT
D: TRBD2; J: TRBJ2-1; V: TRBV10-3; size: .; CDR3: CAIKGGRHYNEQFF; DNA: TGTGCCATCAAAGGCGGGAGGCATTACAATGAGCAGTTCTTC
D: .; J: TRBJ1-2; V: TRBV11-2; size: .; CDR3: CASSLGTELYGYTF; DNA: TGTGCCAGCAGCTTAGGAACAGAGTTATATGGCTACACCTTC
D: TRBD2; J: TRBJ2-2; V: TRBV9; size: .; CDR3: CASSARLAGTGELFF; DNA: TGTGCCAGCAGCGCCCGACTAGCGGGCACCGGGGAGCTGTTTTTT
D: TRBD1; J: TRBJ2-2; V: TRBV7-2; size: .; CDR3: CASSADRGQGWRITGELFF; DNA: TGTGCCAGCAGCGCTGATCGGGGACAGGGGTGGCGTATCACCGGGGAGCTGTTTTTT
D: .; J: TRBJ2-1; V: TRBV5-6; size: .; CDR3: CASSLSGVNEQFF; DNA: TGTGCCAGCAGCCTCTCAGGGGTCAATGAGCAGTTCTTC
D: .; J: TRBJ2-7; V: TRBV5-8; size: .; CDR3: CASSLVALW; DNA: TGTGCCAGCAGCTTGGTGGCTTTGTGG
D: TRBD2; J: TRBJ2-4; V: TRBV13; size: .; CDR3: CASSLFGTSGRNIQYF; DNA: TGTGCCAGCAGCTTATTCGGGACTAGCGGGAGGAACATTCAGTACTTC
D: .; J: TRBJ2-4; V: TRBV5-6; size: .; CDR3: CASSLPGGKSGKNIQYF; DNA: TGTGCCAGCAGCTTGCCCGGTGGGAAAAGTGGCAAAAACATTCAGTACTTC
D: .; J: TRBJ2-6; V: TRBV7-9; size: .; CDR3: CASSLSAREANVLTF; DNA: TGTGCCAGCAGCTTATCCGCTAGGGAGGCCAACGTCCTGACTTTC
D: .; J: TRBJ2-7; V: TRBV9; size: .; CDR3: CASSVESGPRYEQYF; DNA: TGTGCCAGCAGCGTAGAAAGCGGCCCAAGGTACGAGCAGTACTTC
D: TRBD1; J: TRBJ2-1; V: TRBV13; size: .; CDR3: CASSAGQGDLNEQFF; DNA: TGTGCCAGCAGCGCTGGACAGGGAGATCTGAATGAGCAGTTCTTC
D: .; J: TRBJ1-1; V: TRBV19; size: few; CDR3: CASREGMNTEAFF; DNA: TGTGCCAGTAGAGAGGGGATGAACACTGAAGCTTTCTTT
D: .; J: TRBJ1-2; V: TRBV21-1; size: .; CDR3: CASSPSVYPGYTF; DNA: TGTGCCAGCAGCCCTTCAGTTTACCCTGGCTACACCTTC
D: TRBD1; J: TRBJ1-1; V: TRBV4-1; size: .; CDR3: CASSQPLSRDREDTEAFF; DNA: TGCGCCAGCAGCCAACCACTGAGTCGGGACAGGGAGGACACTGAAGCTTTCTTT
D: TRBD1; J: TRBJ2-1; V: TRBV5-1; size: .; CDR3: CASSHDRAAEQFF; DNA: TGCGCCAGCAGCCATGACAGGGCGGCTGAGCAGTTCTTC
D: .; J: TRBJ2-7; V: TRBV28; size: .; CDR3: CASRGSADSYEQYF; DNA: TGTGCCAGCCGAGGTAGCGCGGACTCCTACGAGCAGTACTTC
D: TRBD1; J: TRBJ1-4; V: TRBV28; size: .; CDR3: CASSLLGQGGEKLFF; DNA: TGTGCCAGCAGTTTGCTGGGACAGGGAGGAGAAAAACTGTTTTTT
D: .; J: TRBJ1-2; V: TRBV29-1; size: few; CDR3: CSAWDNYGYTF; DNA: TGCAGCGCCTGGGACAACTATGGCTACACCTTC
D: .; J: TRBJ2-7; V: TRBV21-1; size: .; CDR3: CAATDPLALHYEQYF; DNA: TGTGCCGCAACGGACCCCCTCGCCCTCCACTACGAGCAGTACTTC
D: .; J: TRBJ1-2; V: TRBV7-9; size: .; CDR3: CASSSQGRGHYGYTF; DNA: TGTGCCAGCAGCTCCCAAGGGAGGGGACACTATGGCTACACCTTC
D: .; J: TRBJ2-3; V: TRBV27; size: .; CDR3: CASSSPWGGPEDTQYF; DNA: TGTGCCAGCAGTTCCCCATGGGGGGGGCCGGAAGATACGCAGTATTTT
D: .; J: TRBJ2-7; V: TRBV7-9; size: .; CDR3: CASSPGRPEQYF; DNA: TGTGCCAGCAGCCCCGGACGGCCCGAGCAGTACTTC
D: TRBD1; J: TRBJ2-1; V: TRBV18; size: .; CDR3: CASSQAGNRGHGSYNEQFF; DNA: TGTGCCAGCTCACAAGCCGGGAACAGGGGGCATGGATCCTACAATGAGCAGTTCTTC
D: .; J: TRBJ1-1; V: TRBV7-9; size: .; CDR3: CASSLPWKHTEAFF; DNA: TGTGCCAGCAGCTTGCCGTGGAAACACACTGAAGCTTTCTTT
D: TRBD1; J: TRBJ2-7; V: TRBV5-1; size: .; CDR3: CASSLGQGATEQYF; DNA: TGCGCCAGCAGCTTGGGACAGGGGGCAACCGAGCAGTACTTC
D: TRBD1; J: TRBJ2-1; V: TRBV27; size: .; CDR3: CASSIQGGEQFF; DNA: TGTGCCAGCAGTATACAGGGGGGTGAGCAGTTCTTC
D: .; J: TRBJ2-3; V: TRBV25-1; size: once; CDR3: CASSEMHGTQYF; DNA: TGTGCCAGCAGTGAAATGCATGGTACGCAGTATTTT
D: .; J: TRBJ1-2; V: TRBV11-2; size: .; CDR3: CACIKAGAGYTF; DNA: TGTGCCTGTATTAAGGCCGGGGCTGGCTACACCTTC
D: .; J: TRBJ2-7; V: TRBV5-5; size: .; CDR3: CASSLTSSSYEQYF; DNA: TGTGCCAGCAGCTTGACTAGCAGCTCCTACGAGCAGTACTTC
D: TRBD1; J: TRBJ1-1; V: TRBV7-6; size: .; CDR3: CASSTSQGARTEAFF; DNA: TGTGCCAGCAGCACGTCTCAGGGGGCAAGGACTGAAGCTTTCTTT
D: .; J: TRBJ2-5; V: TRBV7-9; size: .; CDR3: CASSPTEVLETQYF; DNA: TGTGCCAGCAGCCCTACGGAGGTACTGGAGACCCAGTACTTC
D: .; J: TRBJ2-7; V: TRBV6-1; size: .; CDR3: CAANPYEFGHEQYF; DNA: TGTGCCGCCAACCCCTACGAGTTCGGCCACGAGCAGTACTTC
D: .; J: TRBJ2-3; V: TRBV13; size: .; CDR3: CASSLGLAQYF; DNA: TGTGCCAGCAGCTTAGGTCTTGCGCAGTATTTT
D: .; J: TRBJ2-1; V: TRBV27; size: .; CDR3: CASSRGRNEQFF; DNA: TGTGCCAGCAGTAGAGGACGGAATGAGCAGTTCTTC
D: TRBD2; J: TRBJ2-1; V: TRBV10-3; size: .; CDR3: CAISEVAGAMNEQFF; DNA: TGTGCCATCAGTGAGGTAGCGGGAGCTATGAATGAGCAGTTCTTC
D: .; J: TRBJ2-2; V: TRBV4-3; size: .; CDR3: CASSLYRDFTGELFF; DNA: TGCGCCAGCAGCCTGTACAGGGATTTCACCGGGGAGCTGTTTTTT
D: .; J: TRBJ1-3; V: TRBV4-3; size: large; CDR3: CASSPLGGNTIYF; DNA: TGCGCCAGCAGCCCTCTAGGTGGAAACACCATATATTTT